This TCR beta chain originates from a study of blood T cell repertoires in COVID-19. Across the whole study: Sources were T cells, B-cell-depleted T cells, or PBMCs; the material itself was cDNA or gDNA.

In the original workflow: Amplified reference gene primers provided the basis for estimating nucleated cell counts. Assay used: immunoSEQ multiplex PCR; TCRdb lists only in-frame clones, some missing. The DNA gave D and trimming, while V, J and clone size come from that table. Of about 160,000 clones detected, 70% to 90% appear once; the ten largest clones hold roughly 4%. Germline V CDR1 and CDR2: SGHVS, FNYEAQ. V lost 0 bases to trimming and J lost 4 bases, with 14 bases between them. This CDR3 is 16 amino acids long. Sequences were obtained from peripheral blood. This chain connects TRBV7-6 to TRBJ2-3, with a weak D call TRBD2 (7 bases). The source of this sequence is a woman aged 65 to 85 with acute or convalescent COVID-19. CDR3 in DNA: TGTGCCAGCAGCTTAGCGTTGGGGGGGCGGGCAGATACGCAGTATTTT. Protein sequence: CASSLALGGRADTQYF.